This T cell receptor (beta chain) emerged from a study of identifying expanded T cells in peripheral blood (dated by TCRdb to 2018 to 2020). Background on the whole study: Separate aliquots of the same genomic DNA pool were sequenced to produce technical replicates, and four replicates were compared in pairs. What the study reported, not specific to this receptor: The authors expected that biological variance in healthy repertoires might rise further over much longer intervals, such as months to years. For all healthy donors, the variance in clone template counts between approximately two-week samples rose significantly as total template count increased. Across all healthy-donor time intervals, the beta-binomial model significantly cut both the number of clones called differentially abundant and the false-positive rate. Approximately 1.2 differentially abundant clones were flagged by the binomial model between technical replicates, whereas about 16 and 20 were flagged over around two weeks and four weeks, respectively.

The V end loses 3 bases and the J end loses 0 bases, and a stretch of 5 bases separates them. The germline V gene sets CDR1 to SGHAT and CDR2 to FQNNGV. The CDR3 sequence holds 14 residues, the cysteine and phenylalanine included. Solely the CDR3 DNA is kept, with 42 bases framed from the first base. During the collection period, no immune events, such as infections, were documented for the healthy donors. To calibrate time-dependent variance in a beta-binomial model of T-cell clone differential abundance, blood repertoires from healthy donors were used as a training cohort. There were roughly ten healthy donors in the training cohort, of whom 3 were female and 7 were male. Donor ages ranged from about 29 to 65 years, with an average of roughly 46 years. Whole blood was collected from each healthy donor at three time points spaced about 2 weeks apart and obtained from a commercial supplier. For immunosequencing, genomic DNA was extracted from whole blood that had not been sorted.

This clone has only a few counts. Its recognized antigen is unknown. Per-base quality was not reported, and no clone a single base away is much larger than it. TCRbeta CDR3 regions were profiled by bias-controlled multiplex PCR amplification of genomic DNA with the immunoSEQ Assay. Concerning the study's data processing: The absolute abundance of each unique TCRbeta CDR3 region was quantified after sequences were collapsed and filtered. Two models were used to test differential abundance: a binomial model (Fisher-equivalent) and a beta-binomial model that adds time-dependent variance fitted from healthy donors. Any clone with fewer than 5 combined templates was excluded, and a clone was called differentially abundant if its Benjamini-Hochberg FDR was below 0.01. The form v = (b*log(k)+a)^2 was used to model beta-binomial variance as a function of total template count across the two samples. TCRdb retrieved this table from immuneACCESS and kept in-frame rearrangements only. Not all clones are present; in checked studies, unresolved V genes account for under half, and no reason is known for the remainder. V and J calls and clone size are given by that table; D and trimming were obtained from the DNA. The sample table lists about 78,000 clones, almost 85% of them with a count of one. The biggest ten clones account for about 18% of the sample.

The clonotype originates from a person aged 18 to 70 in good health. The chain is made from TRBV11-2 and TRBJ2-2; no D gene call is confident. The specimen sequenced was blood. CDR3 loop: CASSFSSNTGELFF. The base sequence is TGTGCCAGCAGCTTTTCCTCGAACACCGGGGAGCTGTTTTTT.